The 23 T cell receptor beta chains given below trace back to one sample, sequenced in a study of blood T cells in healthy people across ages. A sample-barcoded 5' primer and a J-beta primer mix were used in a second PCR of roughly 6 to 12 cycles. A single record per CDR3 protein comes from TCRdb applying MiXCR to the 5' RACE reads. The table lists around 1.7 million distinct CDR3 sequences, roughly 27% of them singletons. Sequencing was done on a sample of blood. The receptors come from a woman aged 30 to 39 in good health.

V usage is TRBV12-3 or TRBV12-4 and J usage is TRBJ1-5, with D uncertain. The CDR3 contains 14 residues. With 7 bases removed from V and 4 bases from J, the gap between germline ends came to 14 bases. The CDR3 nucleotides read TGTGCCAGCACCAACAACTACGGGAATCAGCCCCAGCATTTT. It is translated as CASTNNYGNQPQHF.

V gene TRBV6-5 combines with J gene TRBJ1-5, with a possible D match to TRBD1 (5 bases). V was cut by 6 bases and J by 4 bases, with 16 bases left in between. This CDR3 is built from 15 residues. In germline, CDR1 is MNHEY, CDR2 SVGAGI. The DNA of the CDR3 is TGTGCCAGCAGGTCGCCTGGGACCTTTAATCAGCCCCAGCATTTT. Translation gives CASRSPGTFNQPQHF.

There are a few counts of this clonotype. CDR3 in DNA: TGCAGTGCTAGGGACCCGGGACACTATAATCAGCCCCAGCATTTT. This codes for CSARDPGHYNQPQHF. The chain combines TRBV20-1 with TRBJ1-5; tentatively, D is TRBD1 (6 bases). The CDR3 length is 15 residues. Trimming shortened V by 3 bases and J by 4 bases, and 16 bases separated the two germline ends. CDR1 is DFQATT, CDR2 SNEGSKA, per germline (reference sequence).

The chain couples TRBV28 to TRBJ1-2; TRBD1 agrees at 7 bases. V trimming: 4 bases; J trimming: 7 bases; junction bases outside the gene matches: 9. Per germline, CDR1 MDHEN and CDR2 SYDVKM. The CDR3 runs 14 residues. CDR3 nucleotide sequence: TGTGCCAGCAGTTACTTCCGACAGGGTAGTGGCTACACCTTC. Translating gives CASSYFRQGSGYTF.

This chain links TRBV20-1 with TRBJ2-2; weak D call: TRBD2 (6 bases). V shed 3 bases and J shed 4 bases, with 12 bases lying between them. CDR3 size: 14 residues. Looked up from germline, CDR1 is DFQATT and CDR2 is SNEGSKA (reference sequence). The CDR3 is CSASAGSGTGELFF. CDR3 DNA sequence: TGCAGTGCTAGTGCCGGGAGCGGCACCGGGGAGCTGTTTTTT.

The chain links TRBV21-1 to TRBJ2-3; the D call TRBD1 from the table was never checked on the DNA. TRBV21-1 is a pseudogene locus. The CDR3 has 14 amino acids. The CDR3: CASSKTGTTDTQYF. As DNA, the CDR3 is TGTGCCAGCAGCAAGACCGGGACGACAGATACGCAGTATTTT.

Worth noting for this clonotype: With a much larger clone just one base away, this may be a read error. This rearrangement joins TRBV11-2 to TRBJ2-5; maybe TRBD2 (5 bases). The CDR3 is 15 residues long. V lost 2 bases and J 5 bases, leaving 15 bases between the germline ends. Per the germline V gene, CDR1 is SGHAT and CDR2 is FQNNGV. In DNA, the CDR3 is TGTGCCAGCAGCTTATACGTGGGAGTCGGTGAGACCCAGTACTTC. Protein sequence: CASSLYVGVGETQYF.

This chain joins TRBV7-9 and TRBJ2-1, with D possibly being TRBD2 (5 bases). CDR1 and CDR2 from the germline V gene are SEHNR and FQNEAQ (reference sequence). Trimming took 3 bases from V and 5 from J, leaving 11 bases between them. The CDR3 loop spans 14 amino acids. CDR3 in amino acids: CASSLGETNNEQFF. The CDR3 coding sequence is TGTGCCAGCAGCTTGGGAGAAACTAACAATGAGCAGTTCTTC.

Many counts were recorded for this clonotype. The rearrangement uses TRBV29-1 and TRBJ2-1; 10 bases are shared with TRBD1. Germline V CDR1 and CDR2: SQVTM, ANQGSEA. J gave up 6 bases and V 3 bases, and 8 bases lay outside the gene matches. The CDR3 runs 15 residues. CDR3 DNA: TGCAGCGTTGACTCTGTGGACAGGGGGAGCAATGAGCAGTTCTTC. Its protein is CSVDSVDRGSNEQFF.

In its sample, this clonotype was seen many times. The V and J genes are TRBV20-1 and TRBJ2-3, with 10 bases aligning to TRBD1. V shed 5 bases and J 2 bases; nucleotides not matched to a gene: 7. Germline V CDR1 and CDR2: DFQATT, SNEGSKA (reference sequence). This CDR3 contains 15 residues. Here the CDR3 reads CSAASGQGLTDTQYF. The CDR3 bases are TGCAGTGCTGCTTCGGGACAGGGGCTCACAGATACGCAGTATTTT.

This clonotype was detected only a few times. The chain recombines TRBV30 with TRBJ2-5; the match to TRBD2 covers 8 bases. The CDR3 is 14 residues long. Germline V gives CDR1 GTSNPN, CDR2 SVGIG (reference sequence). Trimming removed 0 bases from V and 3 bases from J; junction bases left unmatched: 3. The CDR3 DNA follows: TGTGCCTGGAGTGTAAATAGCGGGAAAGAGACCCAGTACTTC. Its translation: CAWSVNSGKETQYF.

This rearrangement joins TRBV20-1 to TRBJ2-3; 15 bases fit TRBD2. There are 17 residues in the CDR3. Per germline, CDR1 DFQATT and CDR2 SNEGSKA (reference sequence). V was clipped by 5 bases and J by 0 bases; unmatched bases: 6. DNA for the CDR3: TGCAGTGCTCGTCGGGGACTAGCGGGGGGTAGCACAGATACGCAGTATTTT. Encoded protein: CSARRGLAGGSTDTQYF.

This rearrangement joins TRBV30 to TRBJ1-1; TRBD1 is a possible D gene (6 bases). The germline V and J ends were trimmed by 5 bases and 3 bases, with 13 bases remaining between them. CDR1 and CDR2 from the germline V gene are GTSNPN and SVGIG (reference sequence). The CDR3 has 13 residues. The CDR3 nucleotides are TGTGCCTGGGGGCCACAGGGCTACACTGAAGCTTTCTTT. This sequence encodes CAWGPQGYTEAFF.

As for this clonotype: Compared with germline, one end of the junction differs, possibly owing to a read error. V gene TRBV28 combines with J gene TRBJ1-2; D gene ambiguous. The CDR3 consists of 14 residues. CDR1 is MDHEN, CDR2 SYDVKM, per germline. CDR3 amino acids: CACSLLSSHRGYTF. As DNA, the CDR3 is TGTGCCTGCAGTTTACTCTCCTCCCACCGTGGCTACACCTTC.

This clonotype occurred many times. The CDR3 loop is CASSQAVLDTQYF. CDR3 nucleotides: TGCGCCAGCAGCCAAGCTGTCCTAGATACGCAGTATTTT. The chain joins TRBV4-1 to TRBJ2-3, with D hard to call. Germline lookup yields CDR1 MGHRA and CDR2 YSYEKL. Trimming pared 1 base from V and 5 bases from J, leaving 7 bases between. This CDR3 is built from 13 residues.

This clonotype was seen only a few times. The chain carries TRBV7-2 and TRBJ2-7; the D gene could be TRBD1 or TRBD2 (5 bases each). Trimming took 4 bases from V and 4 from J, leaving 14 bases between them. The germline gives CDR1 SGHTA, CDR2 FQGNSA. This CDR3 comprises 14 residues. CDR3 DNA sequence: TGTGCCAGCAGCTACGCGGGCCCAGGGTACGAGCAGTACTTC. Translating gives CASSYAGPGYEQYF.

The sample holds a few counts of this clonotype. The V and J genes are TRBV12-3 or TRBV12-4 and TRBJ1-6; 8 positions match TRBD1. This CDR3 contains 15 residues. Trimming removed 5 bases from V and 10 bases from J; junction bases left unmatched: 10. The CDR3 is CASSLPDRELSPLHF. For the CDR3, the DNA is TGTGCCAGCAGTCTTCCGGACAGGGAACTCTCACCCCTCCACTTT.

V usage is TRBV4-1 and J usage is TRBJ1-2; TRBD1 agrees at 7 bases. The CDR3 runs 13 residues. The V segment lost 1 base and the J segment 8 bases; nucleotides outside the gene matches: 4. The germline V gene has CDR1 MGHRA and CDR2 YSYEKL. The CDR3 nucleotides read TGCGCCAGCAGCCAAGTGACAGGGATCGGCTACACCTTC. This codes for CASSQVTGIGYTF.

J is TRBJ1-4 and V is TRBV7-9; D is undetermined. There are 13 residues in the CDR3. V lost 2 bases to trimming and J lost 6 bases, with 7 bases between them. Germline V gene data show CDR1 as SEHNR and CDR2 as FQNEAQ (reference sequence). The DNA for the CDR3 is TGTGCCAGCAGCTTATACGGGGATGAAAAACTGTTTTTT. This encodes CASSLYGDEKLFF.

This clonotype was picked up a small number of times. One end of the junction is discordant with germline, which a read error may explain. The J gene is TRBJ2-2, the V gene TRBV9, with D tentatively TRBD2 (6 bases). Germline CDR1 SGDLS, CDR2 YYNGEE. CDR3 size: 15 residues. The chain's CDR3 is CASSVQSLNTGGLFF. CDR3 coding DNA: TGTGCCAGCAGCGTACAGTCCCTTAACACCGGGGGGCTGTTTTTT.

Notes on this clonotype: The germline gene is not matched at one end of the junction; a read error may be the cause. The chain employs TRBV20-1 and TRBJ2-3; D might be TRBD2 (6 bases). The CDR3 is 14 residues long. Germline V lookup: CDR1 DFQATT, CDR2 SNEGSKA (reference sequence). CDR3 protein: CSAPGRGGTDTPYF. The CDR3 DNA reads TGCAGTGCTCCTGGGCGGGGAGGCACAGATACGCCGTATTTT.

The chain is built from TRBV24-1 and TRBJ2-3; 8 positions match TRBD2. CDR3 length: 15 amino acids. Germline V gene data show CDR1 as KGHDR and CDR2 as SFDVKD. V lost 1 base, J lost 6 bases, and 5 bases stayed unmatched. In nucleotides, the CDR3 is TGTGCCACCAGTGATTTACGGCGGGGGGCGGATACGCAGTATTTT. Its protein product is CATSDLRRGADTQYF.

The chain links TRBV18 to TRBJ1-5; D unresolved. The CDR3 contains 15 residues. Trimming removed 3 bases from V and 3 bases from J, with 12 bases in between. Germline CDR1 and CDR2: KGHSH and LQKENI. The CDR3 is CASSPGGDNNQPQHF. CDR3 DNA sequence: TGTGCCAGCTCACCTGGAGGAGATAACAATCAGCCCCAGCATTTT.